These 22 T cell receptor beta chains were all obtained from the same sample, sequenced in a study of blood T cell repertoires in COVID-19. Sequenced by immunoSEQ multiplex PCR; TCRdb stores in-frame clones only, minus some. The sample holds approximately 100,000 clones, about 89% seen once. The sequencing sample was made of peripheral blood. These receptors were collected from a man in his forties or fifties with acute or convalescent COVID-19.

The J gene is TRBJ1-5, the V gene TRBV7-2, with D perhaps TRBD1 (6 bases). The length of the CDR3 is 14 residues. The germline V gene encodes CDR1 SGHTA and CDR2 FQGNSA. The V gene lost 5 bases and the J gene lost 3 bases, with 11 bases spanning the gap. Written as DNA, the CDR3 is TGTGCCAGCAGCCGGACAGCTTTCAATCAGCCCCAGCATTTT. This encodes CASSRTAFNQPQHF.

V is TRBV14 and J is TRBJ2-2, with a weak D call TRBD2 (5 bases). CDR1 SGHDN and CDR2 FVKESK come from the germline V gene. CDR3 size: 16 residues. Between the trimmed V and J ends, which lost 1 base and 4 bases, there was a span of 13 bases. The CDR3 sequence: CASSQGADLATGELFF. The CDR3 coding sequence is TGTGCCAGCAGCCAAGGGGCAGATCTAGCCACCGGGGAGCTGTTTTTT.

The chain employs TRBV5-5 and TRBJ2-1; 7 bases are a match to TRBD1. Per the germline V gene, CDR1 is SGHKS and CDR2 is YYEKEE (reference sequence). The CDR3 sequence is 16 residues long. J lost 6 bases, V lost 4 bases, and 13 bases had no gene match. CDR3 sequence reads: CASSQEDRFGFNEQFF. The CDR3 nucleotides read TGTGCCAGCAGCCAGGAGGACAGGTTCGGTTTCAATGAGCAGTTCTTC.

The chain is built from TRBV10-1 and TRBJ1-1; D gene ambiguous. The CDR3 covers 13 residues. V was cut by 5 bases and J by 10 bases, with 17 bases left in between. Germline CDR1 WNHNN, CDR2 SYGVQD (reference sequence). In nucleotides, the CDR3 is TGCGCCAGCAGTCCCCAGGATAAGTCCGGAGCTTTCTTT. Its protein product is CASSPQDKSGAFF.

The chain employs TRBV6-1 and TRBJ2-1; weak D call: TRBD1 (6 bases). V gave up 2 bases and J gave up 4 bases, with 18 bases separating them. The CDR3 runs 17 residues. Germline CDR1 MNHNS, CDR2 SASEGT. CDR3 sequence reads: CASSESRDTPLYNEQFF. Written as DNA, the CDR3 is TGTGCCAGCAGTGAATCCCGGGACACGCCACTGTACAATGAGCAGTTCTTC.

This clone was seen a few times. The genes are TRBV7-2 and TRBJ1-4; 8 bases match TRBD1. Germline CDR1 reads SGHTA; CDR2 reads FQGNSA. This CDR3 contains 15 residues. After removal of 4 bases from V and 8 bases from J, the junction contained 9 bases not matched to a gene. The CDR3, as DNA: TGTGCCAGCAGCTCCAGCCAGGGGGCGAGGGAAAAACTGTTTTTT. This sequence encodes CASSSSQGAREKLFF.

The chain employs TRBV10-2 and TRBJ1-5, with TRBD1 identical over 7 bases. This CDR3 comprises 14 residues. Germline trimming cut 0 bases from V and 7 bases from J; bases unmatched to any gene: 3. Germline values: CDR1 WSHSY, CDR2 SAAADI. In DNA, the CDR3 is TGCGCCAGCAGTGAGTCGTCAGGGGGGCAGCCCCAGCATTTT. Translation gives CASSESSGGQPQHF.

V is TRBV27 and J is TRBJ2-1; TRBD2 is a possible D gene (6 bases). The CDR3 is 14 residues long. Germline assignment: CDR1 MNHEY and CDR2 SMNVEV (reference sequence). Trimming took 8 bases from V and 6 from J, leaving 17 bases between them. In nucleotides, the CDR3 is TGTGCCAGCGCTTTCGAAAACGGGGGCAATGAGCAGTTCTTC. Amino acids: CASAFENGGNEQFF.

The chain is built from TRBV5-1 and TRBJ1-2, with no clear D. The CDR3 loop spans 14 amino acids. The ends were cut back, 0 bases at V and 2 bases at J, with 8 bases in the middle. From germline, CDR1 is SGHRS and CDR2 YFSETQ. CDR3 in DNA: TGCGCCAGCAGCTTGGCCGGGGAAAACTATGGCTACACCTTC. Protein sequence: CASSLAGENYGYTF.

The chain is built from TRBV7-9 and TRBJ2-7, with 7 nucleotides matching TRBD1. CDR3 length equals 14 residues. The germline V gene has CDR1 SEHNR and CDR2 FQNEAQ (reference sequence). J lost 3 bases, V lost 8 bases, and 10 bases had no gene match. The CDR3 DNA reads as TGTGCCAGCGACCAGGGGGACGTTGGCTACGAGCAGTACTTC. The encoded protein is CASDQGDVGYEQYF.

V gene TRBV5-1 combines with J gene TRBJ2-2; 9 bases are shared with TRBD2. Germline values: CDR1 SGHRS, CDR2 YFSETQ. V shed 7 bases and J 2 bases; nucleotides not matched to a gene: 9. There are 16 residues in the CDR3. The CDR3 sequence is CASAGGAGGNTGELFF. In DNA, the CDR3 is TGCGCCAGCGCCGGAGGAGCGGGGGGTAACACCGGGGAGCTGTTTTTT.

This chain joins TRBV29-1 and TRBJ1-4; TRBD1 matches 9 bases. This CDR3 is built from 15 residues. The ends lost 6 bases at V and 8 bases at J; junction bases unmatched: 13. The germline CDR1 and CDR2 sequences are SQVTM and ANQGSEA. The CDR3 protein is CSVKKAGTGNEKLFF. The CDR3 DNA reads TGCAGCGTCAAAAAAGCTGGGACAGGGAACGAAAAACTGTTTTTT.

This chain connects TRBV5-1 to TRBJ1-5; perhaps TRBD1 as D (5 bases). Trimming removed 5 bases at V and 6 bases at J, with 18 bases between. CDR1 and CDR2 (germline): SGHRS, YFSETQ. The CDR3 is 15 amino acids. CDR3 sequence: CASRPEGVGSQPQHF. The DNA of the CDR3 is TGCGCCAGCAGACCTGAAGGGGTTGGTAGTCAGCCCCAGCATTTT.

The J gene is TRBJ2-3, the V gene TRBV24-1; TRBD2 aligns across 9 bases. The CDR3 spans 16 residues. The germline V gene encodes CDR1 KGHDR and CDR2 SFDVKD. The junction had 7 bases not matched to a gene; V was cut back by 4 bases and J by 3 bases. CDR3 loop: CATSERSGGITDTQYF. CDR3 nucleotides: TGTGCCACCAGTGAACGAAGCGGGGGGATAACAGATACGCAGTATTTT.

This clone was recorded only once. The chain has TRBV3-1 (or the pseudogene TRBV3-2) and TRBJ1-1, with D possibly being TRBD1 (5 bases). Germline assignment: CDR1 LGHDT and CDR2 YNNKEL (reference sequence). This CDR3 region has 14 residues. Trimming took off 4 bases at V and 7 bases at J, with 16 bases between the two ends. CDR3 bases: TGTGCCAGCAGCCCTGACCCGGGACTCGGTGAAGCTTTCTTT. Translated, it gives CASSPDPGLGEAFF.

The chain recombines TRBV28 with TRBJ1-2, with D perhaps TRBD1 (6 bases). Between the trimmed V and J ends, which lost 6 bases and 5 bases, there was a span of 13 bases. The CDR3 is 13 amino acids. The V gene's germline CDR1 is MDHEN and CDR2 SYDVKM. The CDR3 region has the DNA TGTGCCAGCAGAAGGACAGTTCTTTATGGCTACACCTTC. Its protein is CASRRTVLYGYTF.

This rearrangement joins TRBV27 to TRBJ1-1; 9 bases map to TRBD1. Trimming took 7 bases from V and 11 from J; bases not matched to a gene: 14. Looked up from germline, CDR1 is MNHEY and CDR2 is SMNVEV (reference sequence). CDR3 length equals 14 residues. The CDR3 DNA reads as TGTGCCAGCAAACATAAACCGGGACAGGGTTGGGCTTTCTTT. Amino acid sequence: CASKHKPGQGWAFF.

CDR3 in DNA: TGTGCCAGCAGTAGTGGAACAGGGGTTAATGAAAAACTGTTTTTT. This translates into CASSSGTGVNEKLFF. The gene calls are TRBV6-5 and TRBJ1-4; 7 bases align to TRBD1. The CDR3 spans 15 residues. From germline, CDR1 is MNHEY and CDR2 SVGAGI. With 5 bases clipped from V and 4 bases from J, the junction kept 7 bases outside the gene matches.

CDR3 in DNA: TGTGCCAGCAGTGAAGCAATAGCGGGGGCAGATACGCAGTATTTT. It codes for CASSEAIAGADTQYF. The rearrangement links TRBV6-1 to TRBJ2-3; 9 bases map to TRBD2. The CDR3 has 15 amino acids. In germline, CDR1 is MNHNS, CDR2 SASEGT. Trimming at V came to 0 bases and at J to 4 bases, leaving 2 bases not matched to a gene.

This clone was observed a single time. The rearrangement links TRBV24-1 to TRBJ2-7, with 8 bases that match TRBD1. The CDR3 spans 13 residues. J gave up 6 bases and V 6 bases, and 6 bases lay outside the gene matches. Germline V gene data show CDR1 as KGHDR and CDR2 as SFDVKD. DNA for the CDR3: TGTGCCACCAGTCTGACAGGGGCGGGCGAGCAGTACTTC. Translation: CATSLTGAGEQYF.

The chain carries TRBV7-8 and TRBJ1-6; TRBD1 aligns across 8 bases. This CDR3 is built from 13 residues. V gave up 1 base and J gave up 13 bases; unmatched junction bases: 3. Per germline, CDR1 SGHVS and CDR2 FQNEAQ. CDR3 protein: CASSLEGQGPLHF. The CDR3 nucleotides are TGTGCCAGCAGCTTAGAAGGACAGGGTCCCCTCCACTTT.

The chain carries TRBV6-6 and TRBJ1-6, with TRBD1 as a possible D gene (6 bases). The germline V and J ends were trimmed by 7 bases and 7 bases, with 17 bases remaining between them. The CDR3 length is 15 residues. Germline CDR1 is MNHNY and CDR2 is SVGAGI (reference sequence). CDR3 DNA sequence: TGTGCCAGCATCCTAGACAGGAAGGAAAATTCACCCCTCCACTTT. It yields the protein CASILDRKENSPLHF.